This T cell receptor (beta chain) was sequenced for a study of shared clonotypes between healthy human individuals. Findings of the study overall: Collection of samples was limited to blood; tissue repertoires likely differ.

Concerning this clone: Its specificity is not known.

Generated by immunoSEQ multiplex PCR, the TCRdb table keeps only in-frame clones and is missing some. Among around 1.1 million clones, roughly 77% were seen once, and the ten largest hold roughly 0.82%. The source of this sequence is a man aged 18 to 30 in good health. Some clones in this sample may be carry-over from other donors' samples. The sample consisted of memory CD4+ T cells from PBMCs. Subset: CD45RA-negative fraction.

The CDR3 DNA reads as TGTGCCAGCAGTTTGACAGGATTGGAGACCCAGTACTTC. This translates into CASSLTGLETQYF. The chain joins TRBV27 to TRBJ2-5, with D possibly matching TRBD1 (6 bases). In germline, CDR1 is MNHEY, CDR2 SMNVEV (reference sequence). The V end was cut by 3 bases, the J end by 5 bases, with 10 bases between. The length of the CDR3 is 13 residues.